This passage covers 14 T cell receptor beta chains from one sample sequenced in a study of blood T cell repertoires in COVID-19. This table comes from immunoSEQ multiplex PCR, and its TCRdb copy is limited to in-frame clones, with some not included. The table has 150,000 to 200,000 clones, approximately 87% seen once. Material for sequencing was peripheral blood. Source of these receptors: a woman aged 70-85 years with COVID-19, enrolled during active disease.

The rearrangement joins TRBV5-4 to TRBJ2-7, with D perhaps matching TRBD2 (5 bases). CDR1 and CDR2 from the germline V gene are SGHNT and YYREEE (reference sequence). The length of the CDR3 is 16 residues. V dropped 0 bases and J dropped 0 bases, with 13 bases sitting between them. In DNA form, the CDR3 reads TGTGCCAGCAGCTTGGAGGGCCCGGGGAGCTCCTACGAGCAGTACTTC. Translated: CASSLEGPGSSYEQYF.

CDR3 amino acids: CASSSRLAGWEQYF. The CDR3 bases are TGTGCCAGCAGCTCACGACTAGCGGGGTGGGAGCAGTACTTC. The V gene is TRBV7-9, the J gene TRBJ2-7; TRBD2 matches 11 bases. The V and J ends lost 4 bases and 7 bases, in that order; junction bases with no gene match: 6. Per the germline V gene, CDR1 is SEHNR and CDR2 is FQNEAQ (reference sequence). The CDR3 runs to 14 residues.

The rearrangement joins TRBV30 to TRBJ1-4, with D possibly being TRBD1 (5 bases). V lost 3 bases and J lost 7, with 18 bases in between. CDR1 and CDR2 from the germline V gene are GTSNPN and SVGIG (reference sequence). This CDR3 is built from 15 residues. CDR3 in amino acids: CAWSGGGASGEKLFF. CDR3 nucleotides: TGTGCCTGGAGCGGGGGTGGGGCTTCGGGTGAAAAACTGTTTTTT.

This chain joins TRBV7-9 and TRBJ2-5; D is perhaps TRBD2 (6 bases). The germline V gene encodes CDR1 SEHNR and CDR2 FQNEAQ (reference sequence). The CDR3 extends over 13 amino acids. V dropped 5 bases and J dropped 5 bases, with 12 bases sitting between them. CDR3 in amino acids: CASSQIGRETQYF. Here the CDR3 DNA reads TGTGCCAGCAGCCAAATAGGGAGGGAGACCCAGTACTTC.

CDR3 in DNA: TGTGCCAGCAGCCTTCGAAGGGGGCAATGGGAAGATACGCAGTATTTT. This translates into CASSLRRGQWEDTQYF. V and J are TRBV7-9 and TRBJ2-3; 7 bases align to TRBD1. From germline, CDR1 is SEHNR and CDR2 FQNEAQ (reference sequence). V was pared by 5 bases and J by 5 bases, with 13 bases of the junction left unmatched. The CDR3 contains 16 residues. Filled out from reference TRBV7-9 and TRBJ2-3, the complete variable domain reads DTGVSQNPRHKITKRGQNVTFRCDPISEHNRLYWYRQTLGQGPEFLTYFQNEAQLEKSRLLSDRFSAERPKGSFSTLEIQRTEQGDSAMYLCASSLRRGQWEDTQYFGPGTRLTVL.

The chain joins TRBV3-1 (or the pseudogene TRBV3-2) to TRBJ1-6, with 9 positions matching TRBD1. Germline V gene lookup returns CDR1 LGHDT and CDR2 YNNKEL (reference sequence). There are 16 residues in the CDR3. V lost 3 bases and J lost 9; bases outside the gene matches: 9. CDR3 DNA sequence: TGTGCCAGCAGCCATGGACAGGGGCCTGTTAGTTCACCCCTCCACTTT. Protein sequence: CASSHGQGPVSSPLHF.

The chain joins TRBV6-5 to TRBJ1-4, with a weak D call TRBD1 (5 bases). Germline V gene sequence: CDR1 MNHEY, CDR2 SVGAGI. With 5 bases removed from V and 4 bases from J, the gap between germline ends came to 14 bases. This CDR3 is 15 amino acids long. CDR3 coding DNA: TGTGCCAGCAGTCCCCGTGGGGACTTTAATGAAAAACTGTTTTTT. This codes for CASSPRGDFNEKLFF.

This chain connects TRBV2 to TRBJ1-1, with D tentatively TRBD1 (6 bases). The CDR3 totals 14 residues. Germline values: CDR1 SNHLY, CDR2 FYNNEI. Trimming took off 5 bases at V and 0 bases at J, with 10 bases between the two ends. The CDR3 DNA reads TGTGCCAGCAGTCGACAGGTGATGAACACTGAAGCTTTCTTT. Its protein product is CASSRQVMNTEAFF.

The J gene is TRBJ1-5, the V gene TRBV6-4, with a possible D match to TRBD1 (5 bases). The V gene's germline CDR1 is MRHNA and CDR2 SNTAGT. The ends were cut back, 10 bases at V and 4 bases at J, with 20 bases in the middle. The CDR3 covers 15 residues. This CDR3 is CAIAPPGTANQPQHF. In nucleotides, the CDR3 is TGTGCCATCGCGCCCCCCGGGACTGCTAATCAGCCCCAGCATTTT.

This rearrangement joins TRBV15 to TRBJ2-2; 9 nucleotides match TRBD1. Unmatched junction bases numbered 2, after V lost 0 bases and J lost 3 bases. This CDR3 contains 16 residues. CDR1 and CDR2 from the germline V gene are LNHNV and YYDKDF (reference sequence). CDR3 amino acids: CATSRDGTGYTGELFF. In nucleotides, the CDR3 is TGTGCCACCAGCAGAGATGGGACAGGGTACACCGGGGAGCTGTTTTTT.

The chain recombines TRBV15 with TRBJ1-6; D is uncertain. This CDR3 region has 16 residues. Germline V CDR1 and CDR2: LNHNV, YYDKDF (reference sequence). V lost 0 bases, J lost 0 bases, and 6 bases lay in between. CDR3 sequence: CATSRDILSYNSPLHF. In nucleotides, the CDR3 is TGTGCCACCAGCAGAGATATCCTCTCCTATAATTCACCCCTCCACTTT.

The chain couples TRBV19 to TRBJ2-3; D perhaps matches TRBD2 (6 bases). V lost 1 base and J lost 0, with 11 bases in between. The germline V gene has CDR1 LNHDA and CDR2 SQIVND (reference sequence). The CDR3 sequence is 16 residues long. The CDR3, as DNA: TGTGCCAGTAGTATAGTAGCCGGGACTAGCACAGATACGCAGTATTTT. Translating it yields CASSIVAGTSTDTQYF.

The chain couples TRBV5-5 to TRBJ2-7, with 10 bases that match TRBD1. V gave up 1 base and J gave up 0 bases; unmatched junction bases: 4. Germline CDR1 SGHKS, CDR2 YYEKEE (reference sequence). There are 16 residues in the CDR3. The CDR3 is CASSLRQGATSYEQYF. The CDR3 nucleotides are TGTGCCAGCAGCTTGCGACAGGGGGCGACCTCCTACGAGCAGTACTTC.

This chain uses TRBV11-3 with TRBJ2-5; the D gene is possibly TRBD2 (7 bases). The CDR3 loop spans 16 amino acids. Per germline, CDR1 SGHNT and CDR2 YENEEA. V was pared by 2 bases and J by 4 bases, with 17 bases between. CDR3 residues: CASSLTGGKSPETQYF. The CDR3 DNA sequence: TGTGCCAGCAGCTTAACGGGGGGCAAATCCCCAGAGACCCAGTACTTC. Full variable domain (outside the CDR3, taken from reference TRBV11-3 and TRBJ2-5): EAGVVQSPRYKIIEKKQPVAFWCNPISGHNTLYWYLQNLGQGPELLIRYENEEAVDDSQLPKDRFSAERLKGVDSTLKIQPAELGDSAVYLCASSLTGGKSPETQYFGPGTRLLVL.